This T cell receptor beta chain originates from a study of neurological immune-mediated disorders. In the study overall: Of the 35 or so patients with multiple sclerosis, roughly 30 had relapsing-remitting MS, whereas the remaining 3 had secondary progressive MS. Study results and caveats: Expanded clones shared no CDR3 amino acid sequences across subjects, suggesting private repertoires in all groups. The repertoires of 18 of 34 multiple sclerosis patients were placed by phylogenetic grouping in a single related-CDR3 cluster, which may be a signature.

For the unsorted libraries, 2 million PBMCs stored at -80 C served as input. The CDR3 runs to 14 residues. Trimming shortened V by 0 bases and J by 0 bases, and 4 bases separated the two germline ends. In its sample, this clonotype was seen many times. Its specificity is unknown. TCRdb recomputed calls from the 5' RACE reads with MiXCR, one row per CDR3 protein. The profile shows around 46,000 distinct CDR3 sequences, around 1.9% of them singletons. Sequenced sample: PBMCs. This sequence joins TRBV12-3 or TRBV12-4 and TRBJ2-3; D is undetermined. The receptor was derived from a woman in her forties with multiple sclerosis. CDR3 protein: CASSLADSTDTQYF. CDR3 DNA: TGTGCCAGCAGTTTAGCGGATAGCACAGATACGCAGTATTTT.